What follows describes a single T cell receptor beta chain. PCR primers comprised 60 Vbeta and 13 Jbeta primers. Libraries were prepared by immunoSEQ multiplex PCR; TCRdb keeps only in-frame clonotypes and omits some of them. The table records under 250,000 clones, about 78% of them present only once. These data are taken from a study of cytomegalovirus exposure and HLA in healthy donors. V trimming: 6 bases; J trimming: 6 bases; junction bases outside the gene matches: 13. This CDR3 contains 15 residues. Germline CDR1 reads SEHNR; CDR2 reads FQNEAQ (reference sequence). The chain combines TRBV7-9 with TRBJ1-1; 7 bases match TRBD1. The material sequenced was PBMCs. This receptor was obtained from a woman between 25 and 40 years old in good health and CMV-seronegative. In DNA form, the CDR3 reads TGTGCCAGCAGTCTCGTATCGACAGGGAGGCCTGAAGCTTTCTTT. Its protein product is CASSLVSTGRPEAFF.